Presented here are 2 T cell receptor beta chains from one specimen sequenced in a study of response to subunit inactivated influenza vaccine. Each CDR3 protein gets one entry after TCRdb re-called the RT-PCR reads with MiXCR. The profile shows 650,000 to 700,000 distinct CDR3 sequences, less than 20% of them singletons. The sample consisted of PBMCs from blood, taken about 12 days after vaccination. These TCRs come from a man aged 45-65 years who received an inactivated influenza vaccine.

This clonotype was detected only once. This rearrangement joins TRBV29-1 to TRBJ1-2; D remains ambiguous. The V gene's germline CDR1 is SQVTM and CDR2 ANQGSEA. CDR3 length equals 13 residues. Trimming left V 4 bases short and J 0 bases short, with 9 bases between. The CDR3 DNA sequence: TGCAGCGTTGCCACGGGGACTAACTATGGCTACACCTTC. It yields the protein CSVATGTNYGYTF.

This clonotype has only a few counts. The CDR3 spells CASSLGGSGHEQYF. As DNA, the CDR3 is TGTGCCAGCAGCTTAGGCGGGAGCGGCCACGAGCAGTACTTC. The genes are TRBV7-9 and TRBJ2-7; 7 bases match TRBD2. The V gene's germline CDR1 is SEHNR and CDR2 FQNEAQ (reference sequence). CDR3 length equals 14 residues. Unmatched junction bases numbered 5, after V lost 1 base and J lost 5 bases. Together with reference TRBV7-9 and TRBJ2-7, the CDR3 gives the full variable domain: DTGVSQNPRHKITKRGQNVTFRCDPISEHNRLYWYRQTLGQGPEFLTYFQNEAQLEKSRLLSDRFSAERPKGSFSTLEIQRTEQGDSAMYLCASSLGGSGHEQYFGPGTRLTVT.